This T cell receptor (beta chain) is from a study of memory CD4+ T cells and cytomegalovirus serostatus. Looking at the study overall: Of the healthy Belgian adults, nine or ten were CMV seropositive and 20 to 30 seronegative.

Single viable CD3+CD4+CD8-CD45RO+ cells were sorted as the memory CD4+ T cells. Donors' CMV status reflects serum IgG against pp150, pp28, p38, p52. After thawing, CD4+ T cells were positively selected. This clone was counted between two and nine times. Its antigen is not known. The germline V gene has CDR1 KGHSH and CDR2 LQKENI. This CDR3 is 15 amino acids long. V was clipped by 2 bases and J by 7 bases; unmatched bases: 4. Study observations and caveats: Repertoires predicted CMV serostatus with median bootstrapped AUC of about 0.95.

Using immunoSEQ multiplex PCR, the repertoire was profiled, and TCRdb retains in-frame clones only, with some absent. In the table there are around 53,000 clones, less than 80% of which are singletons. The receptor comes from an adult in good health and CMV-seronegative. The sequenced sample was memory CD4+ T cells from blood. The genes are TRBV18 and TRBJ1-6; 8 nucleotides line up with TRBD1. CDR3 DNA sequence: TGTGCCAGCTCACCAGAAAGGACAGGGAATTCACCCCTCCACTTT. Protein: CASSPERTGNSPLHF.